The sequence of this T cell receptor beta chain was determined in a study of T cell repertoires in cytomegalovirus infection (dated by TCRdb to the late 2010s). For the wider study: The HLA type of each donor mattered for the analysis, because public TCR beta signatures pointed to carriage of CMV infection along with the matching HLA type.

This clonotype was recorded at least ten times. What this receptor recognizes is not known. No base qualities exist here, and no much larger clone lies one base off it. Overall results and qualifications from the work: Cumulative frequency of public TCR beta family members discriminated carriers of CMV infection plus the relevant HLA type in this cohort and an independent roughly 320-donor cohort. The ex vivo response was dominated by HLA-C-restricted CMV-specific TCR beta clonotypes, which also provided the single most frequent clonotype in two of eight donors.

The germline V gene encodes CDR1 MGHRA and CDR2 YSYEKL. CDR3 length: 12 amino acids, cysteine to phenylalanine. Of all the DNA, just the CDR3 is kept, 36 bases in frame from base 1. Deletion took 1 base off V and 6 bases off J, with a span of 4 bases between the germline ends. TCRdb lists the instrument as Illumina HiSeq 1500. TCRdb cleaned the public reads at Q25 with fastp, built clones with MiXCR and kept in-frame beta chains. Every CDR3 protein is listed once, alongside the most common genes and DNA of its rows. Here the sample has almost 300,000 distinct CDR3 sequences; approximately 10% occur a single time. The ten top clones hold around 2.5% of the sample.

The chain is made from TRBV4-1 and TRBJ2-1, with the D gene call left open. The sequence came from a human donor in good health (CMV status not recorded). Some clones in this sample may be carry-over from other donors' samples. The sample comprised PBMCs. The DNA sequence is as follows: TGCGCCAGCAGCCAAGGGGTCAATGAGCAGTTCTTC. This codes for CASSQGVNEQFF.